This T cell receptor beta chain is drawn from a study of T cells in Graves' hyperthyroidism and ophthalmopathy. On the study more broadly: Peripheral blood collection took place at initial diagnosis, before any treatment.

Using RNA transcripts as the source, TCR beta CDR3 regions were amplified. Primed by the HTBI set, a first-round RT-PCR was run on the TCR CDR3. MiXCR, applied by TCRdb to the multiplex PCR reads, yields one record per CDR3 protein. Of roughly 99,000 distinct CDR3 sequences listed, roughly 15% were seen once; the top ten hold under 45%. This clonotype was detected ten times or more. The junction does not match germline at one end; this may be a read error. In patients aged 18 to 65, hyperthyroidism was newly diagnosed, with duration under 2 months. Thyroid ultrasound and orbital computed tomography, with clinical symptoms and serum thyroxine and TRAb, informed diagnoses. Germline loops: CDR1 MNHNS, CDR2 SASEGT. The CDR3 contains 11 residues.

The receptor comes from a woman between 45 and 60 years old with Graves' hyperthyroidism. The source material was blood. The chain employs TRBV6-1 and TRBJ1-1, with D possibly being TRBD1 (5 bases). Here the CDR3 reads CASCQGTEASF. CDR3 bases: TGTGCCAGCTGTCAGGGCACTGAAGCTTCCTTT.